Listed here is a single T cell receptor beta chain. This receptor's antigen is unknown. Per-base quality was not reported, and no clone a single base away is much larger than it. The sample belongs to a study of siplizumab effects on memory and regulatory T cells (dated by TCRdb to about 2019). Broadly, across the study: The effect of the anti-CD2 antibody siplizumab on alloreactive T-cell subsets was examined in allogeneic mixed lymphocyte reactions constructed from human PBMCs. The study at large found these results: Among mappable alloreactive CD4+ clones, the Treg-derived fraction averaged approximately 63% with siplizumab versus about 27% in control reactions. About 75-95% of proliferating CD4+ or CD8+ clones could not be given a naive or memory phenotype. The cumulative frequency of alloreactive sequences traceable to unstimulated CD4+ memory T cells was significantly reduced by siplizumab. Because sequences at frequencies below about 10^-5 were poorly captured, only a minor fraction of alloreactive clones could be mapped back to unstimulated subsets. Unstimulated naive T cells appeared more diverse than memory T cells, and naive cells seemed to contribute substantially to the alloresponse. The suppressive function of proliferating Tregs from siplizumab cultures was not functionally confirmed.

Sorted unstimulated T cells and proliferating T cells recovered from mixed lymphocyte reactions were subjected to TCRbeta CDR3 sequencing. Fresh whole blood from around 11 HLA-typed healthy donors was used to isolate PBMCs. Ends trimmed: V by 3 bases, J by 5 bases; bases unmatched to a gene: 9. The germline V gene provides CDR1 SGHDN and CDR2 FVKESK. Taken from cysteine to phenylalanine, the CDR3 has 15 residues. Solely the CDR3 DNA is kept, with 45 bases framed from the first base. To prepare the library, the immunoSEQ multiplex PCR assay was applied. Each sample had around 100,000 TCR templates assayed by the deep sequencing platform. Genomic DNA extracted from sorted T cells was the material used for TCRbeta CDR3 sequencing. The original methods were these. The R programming language was used for the clonal analysis of the TCRbeta CDR3 data. Comparing unstimulated samples against CFSE-low samples taken after the reaction was how alloreactive CD4+ and CD8+ clones were defined. Regulatory or non-regulatory origin was assigned to alloreactive CD4+ clones by matching of sequences to sorted unstimulated Treg and non-Treg repertoires. This immuneACCESS table, as held by TCRdb, lists in-frame sequences with V and J called but not all clones. Of the missing ones, under half trace to an unresolved V gene in checked studies; the others have no known cause. V and J calls and clone size follow that table, whereas D and trimming were derived from the DNA. The sample has 110,000 or so clones on record, approximately 94% of them singletons. Around 0.32% of the sample lies in the top ten.

The sample taken for sequencing was CD4+ T cells sorted from blood. The sequence was collected from a human donor in good health. The rearrangement joined TRBV14 to TRBJ2-5, and 7 junctional nucleotides match TRBD1. The CDR3 protein is CASSHRQGLWETQYF. The nucleotide sequence reads as follows: TGTGCCAGCAGCCACCGACAGGGTCTTTGGGAGACCCAGTACTTC. The CDR3 plus the reference TRBV14 and TRBJ2-5 genes for the other parts give the full variable domain: EAGVTQFPSHSVIEKGQTVTLRCDPISGHDNLYWYRRVMGKEIKFLLHFVKESKQDESGMPNNRFLAERTGGTYSTLKVQPAELEDSGVYFCASSHRQGLWETQYFGPGTRLLVL.